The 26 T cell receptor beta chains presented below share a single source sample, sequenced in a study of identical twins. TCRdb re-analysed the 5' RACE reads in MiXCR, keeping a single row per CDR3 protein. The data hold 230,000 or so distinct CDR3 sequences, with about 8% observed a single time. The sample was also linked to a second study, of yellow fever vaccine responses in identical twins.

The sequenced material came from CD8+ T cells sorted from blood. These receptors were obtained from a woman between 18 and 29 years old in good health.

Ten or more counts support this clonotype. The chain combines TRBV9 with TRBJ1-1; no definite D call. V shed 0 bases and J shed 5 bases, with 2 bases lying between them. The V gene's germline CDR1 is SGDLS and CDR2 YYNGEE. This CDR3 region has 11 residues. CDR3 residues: CASSVVTEAFF. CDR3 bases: TGTGCCAGCAGCGTAGTTACTGAAGCTTTCTTT.

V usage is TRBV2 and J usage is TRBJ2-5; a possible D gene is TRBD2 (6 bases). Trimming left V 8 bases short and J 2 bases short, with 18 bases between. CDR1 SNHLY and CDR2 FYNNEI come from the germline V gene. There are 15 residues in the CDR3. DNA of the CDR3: TGTGCCAGCCTGGGACTCCCACCAAGACAAGAGACCCAGTACTTC. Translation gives CASLGLPPRQETQYF.

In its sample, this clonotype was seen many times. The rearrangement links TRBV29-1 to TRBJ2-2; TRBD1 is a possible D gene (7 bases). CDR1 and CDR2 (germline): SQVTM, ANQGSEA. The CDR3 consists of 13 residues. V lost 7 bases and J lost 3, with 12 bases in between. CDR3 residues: CSGSGGYTGELFF. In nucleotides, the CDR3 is TGCAGCGGTTCAGGGGGGTACACCGGGGAGCTGTTTTTT.

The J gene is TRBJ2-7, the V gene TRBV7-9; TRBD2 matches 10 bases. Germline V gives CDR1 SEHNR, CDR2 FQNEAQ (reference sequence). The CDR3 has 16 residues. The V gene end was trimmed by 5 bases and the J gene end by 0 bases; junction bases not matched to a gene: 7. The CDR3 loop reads CASSLSTSGSSYEQYF. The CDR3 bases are TGTGCCAGCAGCCTCTCGACTAGCGGGTCCTCCTACGAGCAGTACTTC.

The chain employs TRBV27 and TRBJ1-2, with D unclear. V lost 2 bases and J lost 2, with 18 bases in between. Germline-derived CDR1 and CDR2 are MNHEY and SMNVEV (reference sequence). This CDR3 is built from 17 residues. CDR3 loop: CASSLGRPRATNYGYTF. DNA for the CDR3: TGTGCCAGCAGTTTAGGGAGACCCCGCGCTACAAACTATGGCTACACCTTC.

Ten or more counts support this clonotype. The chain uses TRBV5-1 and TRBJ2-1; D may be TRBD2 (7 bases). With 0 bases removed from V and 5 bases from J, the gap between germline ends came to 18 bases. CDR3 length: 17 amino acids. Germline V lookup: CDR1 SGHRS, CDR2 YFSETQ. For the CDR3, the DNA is TGCGCCAGCAGCTTGGAACAGGGCGGGAGCGGACACAATGAGCAGTTCTTC. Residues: CASSLEQGGSGHNEQFF.

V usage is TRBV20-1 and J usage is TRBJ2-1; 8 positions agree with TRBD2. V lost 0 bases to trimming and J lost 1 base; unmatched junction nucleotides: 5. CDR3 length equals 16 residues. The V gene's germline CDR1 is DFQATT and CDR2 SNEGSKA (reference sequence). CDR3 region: CSARDMVAGSYNEQFF. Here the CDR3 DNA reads TGCAGTGCTAGAGATATGGTAGCGGGATCCTACAATGAGCAGTTCTTC.

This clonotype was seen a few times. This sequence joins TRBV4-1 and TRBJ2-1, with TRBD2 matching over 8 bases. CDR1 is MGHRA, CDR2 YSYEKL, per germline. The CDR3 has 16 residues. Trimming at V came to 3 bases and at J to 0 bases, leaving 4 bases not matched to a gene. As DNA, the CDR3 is TGCGCCAGCAGCCACCCGACTAGCGACTCCTACAATGAGCAGTTCTTC. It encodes CASSHPTSDSYNEQFF.

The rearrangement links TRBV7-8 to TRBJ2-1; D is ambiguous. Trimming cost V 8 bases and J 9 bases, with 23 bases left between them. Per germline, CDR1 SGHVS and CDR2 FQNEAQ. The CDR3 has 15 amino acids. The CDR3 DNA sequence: TGTGCCAGCGCTCTGGGCAGCCAACTCGCGGTTGAGCAGTTCTTC. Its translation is CASALGSQLAVEQFF.

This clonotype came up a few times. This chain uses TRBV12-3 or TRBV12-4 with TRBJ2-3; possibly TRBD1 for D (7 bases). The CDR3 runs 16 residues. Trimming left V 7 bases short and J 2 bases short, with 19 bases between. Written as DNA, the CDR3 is TGTGCCAGCATCACCAGGGGGGTCTTGAACACAGATACGCAGTATTTT. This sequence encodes CASITRGVLNTDTQYF.

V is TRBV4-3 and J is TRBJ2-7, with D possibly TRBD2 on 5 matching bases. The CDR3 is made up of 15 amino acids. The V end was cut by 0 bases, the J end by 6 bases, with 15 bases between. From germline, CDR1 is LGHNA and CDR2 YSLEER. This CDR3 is CASSQDIGYRGEQYF. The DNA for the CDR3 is TGCGCCAGCAGCCAAGATATCGGGTATCGGGGCGAGCAGTACTTC.

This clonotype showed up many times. The DNA for the CDR3 is TGTGCCAGCAGTTTACGGGCCAGTCTTTACGATGAGCAGTTCTTC. Translated: CASSLRASLYDEQFF. V usage is TRBV12-3 or TRBV12-4 and J usage is TRBJ2-1; D gene uncertain. The CDR3 spans 15 residues. The V end was cut by 2 bases, the J end by 8 bases, with 16 bases between.

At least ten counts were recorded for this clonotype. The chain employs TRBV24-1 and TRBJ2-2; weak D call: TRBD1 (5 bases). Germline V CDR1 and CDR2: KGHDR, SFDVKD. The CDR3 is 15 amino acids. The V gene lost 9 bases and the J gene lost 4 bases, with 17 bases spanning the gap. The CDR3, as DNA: TGTGCCACCGCTCCCACAGGTGTCTCCACCGGGGAGCTGTTTTTT. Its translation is CATAPTGVSTGELFF.

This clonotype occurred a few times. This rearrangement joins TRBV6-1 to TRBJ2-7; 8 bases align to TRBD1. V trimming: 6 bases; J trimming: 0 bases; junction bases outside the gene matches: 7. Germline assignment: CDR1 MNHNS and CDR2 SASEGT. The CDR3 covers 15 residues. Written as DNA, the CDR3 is TGTGCCAGCAGCATGACAGGGGAAAGCTCCTACGAGCAGTACTTC. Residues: CASSMTGESSYEQYF.

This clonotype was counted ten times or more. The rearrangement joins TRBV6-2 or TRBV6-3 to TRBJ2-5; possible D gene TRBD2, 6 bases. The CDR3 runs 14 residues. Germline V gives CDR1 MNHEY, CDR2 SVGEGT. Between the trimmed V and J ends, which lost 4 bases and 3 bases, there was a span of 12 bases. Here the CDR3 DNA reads TGTGCCAGCAGTTCGGGGGTCTTAGAAGAGACCCAGTACTTC. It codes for CASSSGVLEETQYF.

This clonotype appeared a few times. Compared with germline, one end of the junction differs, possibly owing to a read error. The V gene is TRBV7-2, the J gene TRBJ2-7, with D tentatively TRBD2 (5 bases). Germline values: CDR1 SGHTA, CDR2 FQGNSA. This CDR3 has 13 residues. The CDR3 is CASSLVRWRVISF. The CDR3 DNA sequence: TGTGCCAGCAGTTTGGTACGTTGGCGGGTAATCAGCTTC.

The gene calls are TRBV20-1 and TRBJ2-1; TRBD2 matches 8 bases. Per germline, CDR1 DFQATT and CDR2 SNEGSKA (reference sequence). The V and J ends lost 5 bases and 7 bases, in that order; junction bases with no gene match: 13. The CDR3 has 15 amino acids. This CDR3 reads CSAYDREGRRNEQFF. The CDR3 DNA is TGCAGTGCTTATGATCGGGAGGGCCGCCGGAATGAGCAGTTCTTC.

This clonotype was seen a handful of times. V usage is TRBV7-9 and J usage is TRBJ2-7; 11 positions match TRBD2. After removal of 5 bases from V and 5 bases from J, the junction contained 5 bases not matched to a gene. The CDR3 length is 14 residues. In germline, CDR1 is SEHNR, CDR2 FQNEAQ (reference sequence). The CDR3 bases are TGTGCCAGCAGCCCCCCGGGACTAGCGGACGAGCAGTACTTC. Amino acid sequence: CASSPPGLADEQYF.

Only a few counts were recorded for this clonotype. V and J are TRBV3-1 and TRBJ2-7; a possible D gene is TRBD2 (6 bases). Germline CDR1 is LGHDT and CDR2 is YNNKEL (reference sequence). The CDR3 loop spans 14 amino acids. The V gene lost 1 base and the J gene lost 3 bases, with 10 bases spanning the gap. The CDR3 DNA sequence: TGTGCCAGCAGCCAAGGGACTACCGTCTACGAGCAGTACTTC. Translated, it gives CASSQGTTVYEQYF.

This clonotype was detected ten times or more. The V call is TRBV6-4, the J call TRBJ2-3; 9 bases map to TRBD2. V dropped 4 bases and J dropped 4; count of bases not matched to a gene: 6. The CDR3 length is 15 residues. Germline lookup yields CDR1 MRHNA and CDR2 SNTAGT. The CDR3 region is CASSVASGAPDTQYF. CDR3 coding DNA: TGTGCCAGCAGTGTTGCTAGCGGGGCCCCAGATACGCAGTATTTT.

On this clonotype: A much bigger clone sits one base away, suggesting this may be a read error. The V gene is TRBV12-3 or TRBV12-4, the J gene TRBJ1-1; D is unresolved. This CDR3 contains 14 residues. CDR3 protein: CATSLLKSNTEAFF. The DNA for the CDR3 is TGTGCCACCAGTTTACTGAAGTCGAACACTGAAGCTTTCTTT.

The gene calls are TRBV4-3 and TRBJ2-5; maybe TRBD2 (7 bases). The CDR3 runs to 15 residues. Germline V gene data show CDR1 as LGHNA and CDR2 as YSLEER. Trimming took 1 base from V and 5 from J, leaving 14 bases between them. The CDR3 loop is CASSQGRGLGETQYF. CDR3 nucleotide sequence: TGCGCCAGCAGCCAAGGGCGGGGGCTGGGGGAGACCCAGTACTTC.

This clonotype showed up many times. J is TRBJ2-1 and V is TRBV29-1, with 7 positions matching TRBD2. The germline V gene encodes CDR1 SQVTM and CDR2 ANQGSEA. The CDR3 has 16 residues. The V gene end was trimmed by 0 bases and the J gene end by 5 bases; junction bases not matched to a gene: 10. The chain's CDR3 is CSVEDWLQREDNEQFF. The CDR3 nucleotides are TGCAGCGTTGAAGATTGGTTGCAGCGGGAAGACAATGAGCAGTTCTTC.

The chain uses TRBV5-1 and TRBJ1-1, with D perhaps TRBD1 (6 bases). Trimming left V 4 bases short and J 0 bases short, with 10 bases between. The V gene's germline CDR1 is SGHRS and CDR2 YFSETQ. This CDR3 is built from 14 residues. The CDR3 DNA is TGCGCCAGCAGCCAGGGACACTTGAACACTGAAGCTTTCTTT. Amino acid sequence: CASSQGHLNTEAFF. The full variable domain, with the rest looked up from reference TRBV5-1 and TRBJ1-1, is KAGVTQTPRYLIKTRGQQVTLSCSPISGHRSVSWYQQTPGQGLQFLFEYFSETQRNKGNFPGRFSGRQFSNSRSEMNVSTLELGDSALYLCASSQGHLNTEAFFGQGTRLTVV.

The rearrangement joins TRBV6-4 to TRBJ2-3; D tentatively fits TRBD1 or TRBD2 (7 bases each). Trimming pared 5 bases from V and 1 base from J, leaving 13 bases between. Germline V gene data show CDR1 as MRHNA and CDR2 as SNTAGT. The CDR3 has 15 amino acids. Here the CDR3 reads CASSPAGGGTDTQYF. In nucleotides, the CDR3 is TGTGCCAGCAGTCCCGCAGGGGGGGGCACAGATACGCAGTATTTT.

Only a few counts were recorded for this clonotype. The CDR3, as DNA: TGTGCCAGCAGCCGGACTAGCGGGAGGGAGGGGGAGACCCAGTACTTC. Protein: CASSRTSGREGETQYF. This chain connects TRBV27 to TRBJ2-5; 15 bases map to TRBD2. Germline trimming cut 6 bases from V and 5 bases from J; bases unmatched to any gene: 7. The CDR3 is 16 amino acids. Germline loops: CDR1 MNHEY, CDR2 SMNVEV (reference sequence).